This T cell receptor (beta chain) is drawn from a study of beta chain features in type 1 diabetes (dated by TCRdb to 2016 to 2018). Study-wide context: Mean age, gender distribution, total cell number and subset yield were not different between patients and healthy donors. In the study, TCRB repertoires of sorted circulating CD4+ T cell subsets from recently diagnosed type 1 diabetes patients were compared with those of matched healthy donors. Naive and central memory subsets were obtained from all 28 donors, but regulatory and stem cell-like memory subsets were isolated from only 8 patients and roughly eight healthy donors. A total of about 110,000,000 sorted cells were examined across all samples, and a strong correlation was observed between cell number per subset and RNA yield.

CDR1 MNHEY and CDR2 SVGAGI were looked up in the germline V gene. V is trimmed back by 6 bases and J by 1 base, and the junction contains 4 bases that no gene match accounts for. From cysteine to phenylalanine, the CDR3 is 14 amino acids long. Just the 42-base CDR3 DNA is kept, in frame starting at base 1. Each donor gave one peripheral blood draw, roughly 0.12 L on average, collected into heparinised tubes. Naive, central memory, regulatory and stem cell-like memory CD4+ T cells were sorted on a BD FACSAria II using a panel including CD45RO, CCR7, CD25, CD127, CD95 and CD27. A purity above 95% was achieved for all sorted populations. PBMCs were isolated immediately by Lymphoprep density gradient centrifugation and stained directly without culture. Samples were stained and sorted in pairs, with one healthy donor and one patient per experiment, so that batch effects were minimized. The High Capacity cDNA Reverse Transcription Kit was used to reverse transcribe all of the isolated RNA, meaning that expressed TCRB transcripts were what got sequenced. Deep immunoSEQ sequencing was performed on naive, central memory and regulatory T cell samples, with an average of about 3.6 million total reads per sample. After sorted cells were lysed in RLT buffer, RNA was extracted with DNase-treated RNeasy Micro or Mini kits, with the choice depending on cell number. Each cell subset was processed on its own to prevent cross-contamination, while patient and healthy donor samples were processed together. The immunoSEQ multiplex PCR was used to amplify TCRB sequences from cDNA, generating 87-bp fragments that spanned the CDR3 region. Amplicons were sequenced on the Illumina HiSeq platform. The paper's processing steps were these. PCR bias was corrected computationally using synthetic template baselines, and reads within Hamming distance 2 were collapsed, with unmergeable singletons discarded. Reads were aligned against IMGT so that V, D and J genes, CDR3 length and insertions or deletions at six rearrangement sites could be assigned. Within each subset, clonotype counts were normalized to sorted cell number, after which true diversity and Gini coefficients were computed with the tcR R package. The overlap coefficient, calculated on TCRB nucleotide sequences, was used to measure repertoire sharing. Out-of-frame TCRB sequences from naive cells were analyzed to stand in for the pre-selection repertoire. TCRdb carries this immuneACCESS record with in-frame sequences only. Its versions omit some clonotypes, under half of them owing to an unresolved V gene in the studies checked, with the rest unexplained. V and J calls and clone size come straight from that table; D and trimming were deduced from the DNA. For this sample there are about 340,000 clones; approximately 13% appear just once. The ten largest make up around 0.016% of the sample.

What the research found in general, with its limitations: Shorter templates might be favored by PCR, yet because patient and control samples were amplified and corrected together, any such skew would affect both groups equally. A moderate but significant shortening of TCRB CDR3 length was observed in type 1 diabetes patients in all four CD4+ subsets. Naive, central memory and regulatory TCRB repertoires appeared to be more alike among patients than among healthy donors. Because the HLA sub-analyses included only small numbers of individuals, any influence of HLA type on TCRB rearrangement was left unresolved. Because cDNA rather than genomic DNA was sequenced, highly expressing activated cells could have been over-represented, although no difference in activation and CD3 levels was found between groups. At VDJ recombination sites, type 1 diabetes patients had fewer insertions and more deleted nucleotides, which implies abnormalities in thymic rearrangement.

As concerns this clone: Its antigen remains unidentified. Base qualities are not recorded, but no much larger clone differs from it by a single base.

The chain couples TRBV6-5 to TRBJ2-5, with TRBD2 identical over 8 junction bases. This receptor was identified in a woman aged 18 to 35 with type 1 diabetes. Sequencing used naive CD4+ T cells from blood. The label giving this sample's cell subset or site can be read as: true naive CD4+ T cells. The CDR3 sequence is CASSPTSGQETQYF. The bases are TGTGCCAGCAGCCCTACTAGCGGCCAAGAGACCCAGTACTTC.